The rows below give T cell receptor beta chains drawn from one sample of a study of blood T cell repertoires in COVID-19. Here immunoSEQ multiplex PCR was the method, and the copy in TCRdb shows in-frame clones only, minus some. Here the sample spans about 330,000 clones, about 85% being singletons. Sequencing was performed on PBMCs or T cells enriched from blood (not recorded which). The receptor source for this set is a woman in her thirties who had recovered from COVID-19. CDR3s include the opening cysteine and the closing phenylalanine or tryptophan. D genes are given only for firm matches. Expanded clones are given a class, and other clones once, few, many or no size at all.

d_call cdr3_length clone_size j_call v_call cdr3_aa cdr3_nt
NA 12 NA TRBJ1-2 TRBV25-1 CASSESGGGYTF TGTGCCAGCAGTGAGTCGGGTGGAGGCTACACCTTC
NA 13 NA TRBJ1-3 TRBV5-6 CASRVSGGNTIYF TGTGCCAGCAGAGTCTCCGGGGGAAACACCATATATTTT
NA 17 NA TRBJ2-1 TRBV9 CASSPLWGAGGYNEQFF TGTGCCAGCAGCCCCCTATGGGGGGCAGGGGGGTACAATGAGCAGTTCTTC
NA 17 NA TRBJ1-2 TRBV7-9 CASSPELGTYTNYGYTF TGTGCCAGCAGCCCCGAATTAGGGACATACACTAACTATGGCTACACCTTC
TRBD1 16 once TRBJ2-5 TRBV9 CASSVRGQGIQETQYF TGTGCCAGCAGCGTAAGGGGACAGGGGATACAAGAGACCCAGTACTTC
TRBD1 15 NA TRBJ1-1 TRBV2 CASTLRQGPGTEAFF TGTGCCAGCACCCTAAGACAGGGTCCGGGGACTGAAGCTTTCTTT
NA 12 once TRBJ2-1 TRBV4-1 CASSHSRNEQFF TGCGCCAGCAGCCATTCCCGCAATGAGCAGTTCTTC
TRBD1 16 NA TRBJ1-5 TRBV7-9 CASSSGQGGGNQPQHF TGTGCCAGCAGCTCCGGACAGGGGGGAGGCAATCAGCCCCAGCATTTT
NA 16 NA TRBJ1-3 TRBV7-2 CASSLRTGSSGNTIYF TGTGCCAGCAGCTTGCGCACAGGGAGCTCTGGAAACACCATATATTTT
TRBD1 18 NA TRBJ2-2 TRBV5-1 CASSVARDRVLSTGELFF TGCGCCAGCAGCGTAGCCCGGGACAGGGTATTGAGCACCGGGGAGCTGTTTTTT
NA 15 once TRBJ1-5 TRBV6-4 CASSSTGDSNQPQHF TGTGCCAGCAGTTCTACAGGCGATAGCAATCAGCCCCAGCATTTT
NA 15 few TRBJ2-1 TRBV7-2 CASSPRPGGATEQFF TGTGCCAGCAGCCCCCGGCCCGGAGGGGCAACTGAGCAGTTCTTC
TRBD1 14 few TRBJ1-4 TRBV30 CAWSGGQANEKLFF TGTGCCTGGAGTGGGGGACAGGCTAATGAAAAACTGTTTTTT
NA 16 NA TRBJ2-5 TRBV7-6 CASSIPLGGGKETQYF TGTGCCAGCAGCATACCCCTAGGGGGGGGAAAAGAGACCCAGTACTTC
TRBD1 15 NA TRBJ1-2 TRBV12-5 CASGLAGTGVYGYTF TGTGCTAGTGGTTTGGCAGGGACAGGGGTCTATGGCTACACCTTC
NA 12 NA TRBJ1-2 TRBV29-1 CSVEGASHGYTF TGCAGCGTTGAGGGGGCCAGTCATGGCTACACCTTC
NA 13 NA TRBJ1-2 TRBV6-5 CASSMGLGNGYTF TGTGCCAGCTCAATGGGGCTAGGGAATGGCTACACCTTC
NA 15 NA TRBJ1-4 TRBV7-8 CASSLGGVTNEKLFF TGTGCCAGCAGCTTAGGGGGCGTTACTAATGAAAAACTGTTTTTT
NA 13 NA TRBJ2-4 TRBV6-2/TRBV6-3 CASSPVGGSIQYF TGTGCCAGCAGCCCAGTGGGGGGTAGCATTCAGTACTTC
NA 13 NA TRBJ2-5 TRBV6-1 CASSERPGETQYF TGTGCCAGCAGTGAACGGCCGGGGGAGACCCAGTACTTC
TRBD1 15 NA TRBJ1-1 TRBV5-1 CASSPGQGPDTEAFF TGCGCCAGCAGCCCAGGACAGGGGCCGGACACTGAAGCTTTCTTT
TRBD1 15 NA TRBJ1-2 TRBV5-1 CASSLTGTEGYGYTF TGCGCCAGCAGCCTTACCGGGACAGAGGGCTATGGCTACACCTTC
TRBD1 15 NA TRBJ1-3 TRBV25-1 CASSPQGFSGNTIYF TGTGCCAGCAGTCCACAGGGGTTCTCTGGAAACACCATATATTTT
NA 15 once TRBJ1-2 TRBV2 CASSEEFGGAVGYTF TGTGCCAGCAGTGAAGAGTTTGGGGGGGCGGTTGGCTACACCTTC
NA 14 NA TRBJ2-7 TRBV5-5 CASSFGGHPYEQYF TGTGCCAGCAGCTTTGGGGGACACCCCTACGAGCAGTACTTC
NA 13 NA TRBJ1-2 TRBV9 CASSARANYGYTF TGTGCCAGCAGCGCCAGGGCCAACTATGGCTACACCTTC
NA 12 NA TRBJ1-2 TRBV15 CATSRDIYGYTF TGTGCCACCAGCAGAGATATCTATGGCTACACCTTC
NA 12 NA TRBJ1-5 TRBV2 CASSYSNQPQHF TGTGCCAGCAGTTATAGCAATCAGCCCCAGCATTTT
TRBD1 16 NA TRBJ1-1 TRBV6-2/TRBV6-3 CASSPRDSHLGTEAFF TGTGCCAGCAGCCCCCGGGACAGCCACCTCGGGACTGAAGCTTTCTTT
NA 11 NA TRBJ1-1 TRBV2 CASSEEGGAFF TGTGCCAGCAGTGAAGAGGGAGGAGCTTTCTTT
NA 13 NA TRBJ2-2 TRBV7-2 CAERQMNTGELFF TGTGCAGAACGCCAGATGAACACCGGGGAGCTGTTTTTT
TRBD1 15 once TRBJ1-2 TRBV7-9 CASSSSGREGAGYTF TGTGCCAGCAGCTCCAGCGGGAGGGAGGGGGCTGGCTACACCTTC
NA 12 NA TRBJ2-1 TRBV2 CASSEGRSEQFF TGTGCCAGCAGTGAGGGGCGGAGTGAGCAGTTCTTC
NA 12 NA TRBJ2-1 TRBV27 CASSPNGGEQFF TGTGCCAGCAGTCCCAACGGGGGTGAGCAGTTCTTC
TRBD1 14 few TRBJ1-2 TRBV6-5 CASREKDRDYGYTF TGTGCCAGCAGAGAGAAGGACAGGGACTATGGCTACACCTTC
TRBD1 13 once TRBJ1-1 TRBV28 CASSLGTGIDAFF TGTGCCAGCAGTTTAGGGACAGGGATTGACGCTTTCTTT
NA 14 NA TRBJ1-5 TRBV19 CASSLRDSNQPQHF TGTGCCAGTAGTCTCCGGGATAGCAATCAGCCCCAGCATTTT
NA 20 NA TRBJ2-4 TRBV4-3 CASSQNWETPIQWAKNIQYF TGCGCCAGCAGCCAAAACTGGGAGACACCAATACAATGGGCCAAAAACATTCAGTACTTC
NA 14 NA TRBJ1-5 TRBV19 CASSTGGGNQPQHF TGTGCCAGTAGCACCGGGGGGGGCAATCAGCCCCAGCATTTT
NA 15 NA TRBJ2-2 TRBV2 CATSPGESRTGELFF TGTGCCACGAGCCCGGGTGAGAGTAGAACCGGGGAGCTGTTTTTT
TRBD1 17 few TRBJ2-3 TRBV24-1 CATSDPNPGQGTDTQYF TGTGCCACCAGTGATCCAAACCCGGGACAGGGGACAGATACGCAGTATTTT
NA 16 NA TRBJ1-3 TRBV19 CASSARVGSSGNTIYF TGTGCCAGTAGTGCGCGGGTAGGGAGCTCTGGAAACACCATATATTTT
NA 14 NA TRBJ2-7 TRBV9 CASSVEPGTYEQYF TGTGCCAGCAGCGTAGAGCCGGGAACCTACGAGCAGTACTTC
NA 15 NA TRBJ1-2 TRBV6-5 CASTLGGKGNYGYTF TGTGCCAGCACCCTCGGAGGGAAGGGTAACTATGGCTACACCTTC
TRBD1 14 NA TRBJ1-1 TRBV7-6 CASSVQGVNTEAFF TGTGCCAGCAGTGTACAGGGGGTGAACACTGAAGCTTTCTTT
NA 15 NA TRBJ2-5 TRBV13 CASSASGGAEETQYF TGTGCCAGCAGCGCCTCGGGCGGGGCCGAGGAGACCCAGTACTTC
NA 13 NA TRBJ1-2 TRBV19 CASTGVPSYGYTF TGTGCCAGTACCGGAGTCCCCTCCTATGGCTACACCTTC
TRBD1 15 NA TRBJ2-1 TRBV10-1 CASSEQGTGVNEQFF TGCGCCAGCAGTGAGCAGGGGACAGGGGTGAATGAGCAGTTCTTC
TRBD1 13 NA TRBJ1-1 TRBV20-1 CSASGTGQTEAFF TGCAGTGCTAGTGGGACAGGGCAGACTGAAGCTTTCTTT
TRBD1 16 NA TRBJ1-3 TRBV5-1 CASSLGQGASENTIYF TGCGCCAGCAGCTTGGGACAGGGGGCATCAGAAAACACCATATATTTT
TRBD1 14 NA TRBJ1-2 TRBV29-1 CSARSGTGTYGYTF TGCAGCGCGAGATCCGGGACAGGCACCTATGGCTACACCTTC
NA 12 NA TRBJ1-4 TRBV4-1 CASSQVNEKLFF TGCGCCAGCAGCCAAGTAAATGAAAAACTGTTTTTT